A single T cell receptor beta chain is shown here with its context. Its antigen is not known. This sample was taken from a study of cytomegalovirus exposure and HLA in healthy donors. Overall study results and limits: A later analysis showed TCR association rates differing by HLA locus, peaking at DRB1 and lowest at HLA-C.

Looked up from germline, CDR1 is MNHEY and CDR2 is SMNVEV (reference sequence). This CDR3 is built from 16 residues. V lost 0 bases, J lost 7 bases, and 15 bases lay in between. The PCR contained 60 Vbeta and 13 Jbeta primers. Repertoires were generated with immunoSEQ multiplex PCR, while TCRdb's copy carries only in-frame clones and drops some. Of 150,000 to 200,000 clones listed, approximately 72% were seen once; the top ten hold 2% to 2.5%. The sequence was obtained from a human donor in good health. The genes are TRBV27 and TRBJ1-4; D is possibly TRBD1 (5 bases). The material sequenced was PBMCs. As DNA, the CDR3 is TGTGCCAGCAGTTTATCAACACCGACGGGGGGTGAAAAACTGTTTTTT. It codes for CASSLSTPTGGEKLFF.